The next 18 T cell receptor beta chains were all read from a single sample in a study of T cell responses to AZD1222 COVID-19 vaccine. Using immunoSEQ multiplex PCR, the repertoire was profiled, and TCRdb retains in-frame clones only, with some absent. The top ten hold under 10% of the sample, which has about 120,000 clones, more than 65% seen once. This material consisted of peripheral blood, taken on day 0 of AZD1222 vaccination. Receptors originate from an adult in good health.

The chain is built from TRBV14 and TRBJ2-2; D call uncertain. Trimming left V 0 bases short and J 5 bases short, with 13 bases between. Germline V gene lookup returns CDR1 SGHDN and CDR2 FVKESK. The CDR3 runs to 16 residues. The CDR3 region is CASSQEGWDVTGELFF. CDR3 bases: TGTGCCAGCAGCCAAGAGGGCTGGGATGTGACCGGGGAGCTGTTTTTT.

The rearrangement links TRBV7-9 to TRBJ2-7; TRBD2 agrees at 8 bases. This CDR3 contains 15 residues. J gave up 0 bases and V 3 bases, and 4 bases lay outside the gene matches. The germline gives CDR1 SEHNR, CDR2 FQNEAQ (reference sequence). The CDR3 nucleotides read TGTGCCAGCAGCTTTCGGGAGGGGAGCTCCTACGAGCAGTACTTC. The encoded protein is CASSFREGSSYEQYF.

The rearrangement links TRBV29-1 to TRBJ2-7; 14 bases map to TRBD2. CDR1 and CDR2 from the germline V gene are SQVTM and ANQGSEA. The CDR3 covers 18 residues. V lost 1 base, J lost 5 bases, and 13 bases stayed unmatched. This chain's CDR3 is CSVEGRGTSGRGINEQYF. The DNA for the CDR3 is TGCAGCGTTGAAGGGAGAGGGACTAGCGGGAGAGGTATCAACGAGCAGTACTTC.

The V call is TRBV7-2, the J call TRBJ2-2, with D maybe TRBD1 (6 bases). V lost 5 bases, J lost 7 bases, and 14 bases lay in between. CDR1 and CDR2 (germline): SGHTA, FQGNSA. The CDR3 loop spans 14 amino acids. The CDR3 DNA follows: TGTGCCAGCAGCATCTCCTCAGGGGTCGGGGAGCTGTTTTTT. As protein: CASSISSGVGELFF.

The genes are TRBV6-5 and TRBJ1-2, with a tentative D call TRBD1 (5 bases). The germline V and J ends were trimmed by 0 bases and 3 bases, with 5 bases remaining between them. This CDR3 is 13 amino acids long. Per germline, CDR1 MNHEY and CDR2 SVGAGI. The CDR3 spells CASSYSRDYGYTF. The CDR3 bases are TGTGCCAGCAGTTACTCCAGGGACTATGGCTACACCTTC.

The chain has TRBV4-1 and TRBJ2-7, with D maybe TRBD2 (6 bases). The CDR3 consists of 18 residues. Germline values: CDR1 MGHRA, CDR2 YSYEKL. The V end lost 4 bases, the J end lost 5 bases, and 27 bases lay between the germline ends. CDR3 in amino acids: CASSPLINWAGPNDEQYF. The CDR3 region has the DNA TGCGCCAGCAGCCCTCTAATTAATTGGGCGGGACCCAACGACGAGCAGTACTTC.

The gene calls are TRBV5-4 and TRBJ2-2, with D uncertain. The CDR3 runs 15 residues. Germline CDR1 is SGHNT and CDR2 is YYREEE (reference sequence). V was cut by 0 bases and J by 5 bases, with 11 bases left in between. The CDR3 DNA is TGTGCCAGCAGCTTGGCCGGCAGGTCGACCGGGGAGCTGTTTTTT. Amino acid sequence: CASSLAGRSTGELFF.

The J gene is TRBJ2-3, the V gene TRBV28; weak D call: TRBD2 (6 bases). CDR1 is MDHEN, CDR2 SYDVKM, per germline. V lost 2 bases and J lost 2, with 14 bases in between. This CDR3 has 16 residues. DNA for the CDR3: TGTGCCAGCAGTTTAATTTCTAGCGTAGACACAGATACGCAGTATTTT. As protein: CASSLISSVDTDTQYF. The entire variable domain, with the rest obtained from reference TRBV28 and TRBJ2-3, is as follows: DVKVTQSSRYLVKRTGEKVFLECVQDMDHENMFWYRQDPGLGLRLIYFSYDVKMKEKGDIPEGYSVSREKKERFSLILESASTNQTSMYLCASSLISSVDTDTQYFGPGTRLTVL.

The CDR3 nucleotides are TGTGCCAGCAGCCAAGATGGTCTCTCTGGAAACACCATATATTTT. Amino acids: CASSQDGLSGNTIYF. The chain recombines TRBV4-2 with TRBJ1-3, with D hard to call. Deletions cut 0 bases from V and 0 bases from J, with 6 bases between. Germline V gene sequence: CDR1 LGHNA, CDR2 YNFKEQ. This CDR3 has 15 residues.

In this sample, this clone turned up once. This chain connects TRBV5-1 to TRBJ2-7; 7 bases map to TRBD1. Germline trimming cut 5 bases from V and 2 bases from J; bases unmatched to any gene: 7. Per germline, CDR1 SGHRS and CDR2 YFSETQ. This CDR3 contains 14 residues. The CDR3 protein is CASSSRQGPYEQYF. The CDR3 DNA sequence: TGCGCCAGCAGTTCCCGACAGGGACCCTACGAGCAGTACTTC.

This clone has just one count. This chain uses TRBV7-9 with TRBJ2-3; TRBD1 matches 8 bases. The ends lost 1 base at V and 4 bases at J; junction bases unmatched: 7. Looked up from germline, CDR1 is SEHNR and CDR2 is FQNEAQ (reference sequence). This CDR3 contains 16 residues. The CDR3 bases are TGTGCCAGCAGCTTAGTGACAGGGGAGGTGGCAGATACGCAGTATTTT. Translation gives CASSLVTGEVADTQYF. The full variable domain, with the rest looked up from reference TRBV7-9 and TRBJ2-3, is DTGVSQNPRHKITKRGQNVTFRCDPISEHNRLYWYRQTLGQGPEFLTYFQNEAQLEKSRLLSDRFSAERPKGSFSTLEIQRTEQGDSAMYLCASSLVTGEVADTQYFGPGTRLTVL.

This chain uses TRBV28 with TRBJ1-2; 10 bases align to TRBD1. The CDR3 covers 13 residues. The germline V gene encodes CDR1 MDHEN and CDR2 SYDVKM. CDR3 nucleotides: TGTGCGCACTTACGACAGGGGGCAGATGGCTACACCTTC. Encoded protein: CAHLRQGADGYTF.

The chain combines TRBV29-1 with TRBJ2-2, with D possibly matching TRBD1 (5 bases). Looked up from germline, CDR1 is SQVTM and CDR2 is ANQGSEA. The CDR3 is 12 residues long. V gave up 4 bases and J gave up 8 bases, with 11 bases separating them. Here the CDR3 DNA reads TGCAGCGTTGTCGGACAAAGGGGGGAGCTGTTTTTT. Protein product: CSVVGQRGELFF.

This chain's CDR3 is CASSLRQGRNEQFF. The CDR3 nucleotides read TGTGCCAGCAGTTTAAGACAGGGGCGCAATGAGCAGTTCTTC. The chain links TRBV27 to TRBJ2-1; 8 bases agree with TRBD1. Losses at the gene ends were 2 bases for V and 6 bases for J; bases not matched to a gene: 3. Germline lookup yields CDR1 MNHEY and CDR2 SMNVEV (reference sequence). CDR3 length equals 14 residues.

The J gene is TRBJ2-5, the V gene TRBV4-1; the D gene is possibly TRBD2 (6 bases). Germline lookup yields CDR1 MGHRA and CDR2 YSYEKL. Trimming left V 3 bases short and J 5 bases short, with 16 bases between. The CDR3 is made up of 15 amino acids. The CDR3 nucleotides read TGCGCCAGCAGCCAGATAGGGCTGGAGGGGGAGACCCAGTACTTC. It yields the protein CASSQIGLEGETQYF.

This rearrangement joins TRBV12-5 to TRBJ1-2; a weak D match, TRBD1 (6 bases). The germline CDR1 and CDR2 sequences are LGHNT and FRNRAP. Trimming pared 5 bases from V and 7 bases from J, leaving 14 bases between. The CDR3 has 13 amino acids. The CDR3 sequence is CASGPSRGAGYTF. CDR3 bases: TGTGCTAGTGGTCCCAGCCGGGGGGCTGGCTACACCTTC.

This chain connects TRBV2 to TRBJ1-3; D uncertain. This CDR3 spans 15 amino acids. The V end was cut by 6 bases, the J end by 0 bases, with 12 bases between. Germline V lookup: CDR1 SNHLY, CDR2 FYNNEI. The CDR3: CASSATDFSGNTIYF. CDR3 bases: TGTGCCAGCAGCGCGACTGACTTCTCTGGAAACACCATATATTTT.

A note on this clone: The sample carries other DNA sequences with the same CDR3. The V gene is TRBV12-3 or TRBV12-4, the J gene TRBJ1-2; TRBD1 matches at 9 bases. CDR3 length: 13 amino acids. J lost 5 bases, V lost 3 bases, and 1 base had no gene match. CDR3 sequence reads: CASSLGTGYGYTF. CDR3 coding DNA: TGTGCCAGCAGTTTGGGGACAGGGTATGGCTACACCTTC.